These 2 T cell receptor beta chains share one sample of origin, sequenced in a study of beta chain features in type 1 diabetes. Their target antigens are unknown. Sequencing targeted expressed TCRB transcripts, as all isolated RNA had been reverse transcribed. Here immunoSEQ multiplex PCR was the method, and the copy in TCRdb shows in-frame clones only, minus some. The table has hundreds of thousands of clones, around 15% seen once; the top ten hold approximately 0.02%. The study, taken as a whole, reports: Shortening that was moderate but significant affected the TCRB CDR3s of Type 1 diabetes patients in all four CD4+ subsets.

The sequenced sample was naive CD4+ T cells from blood. These receptors were taken from a man in his late teens or twenties with type 1 diabetes.

This clone turned up a few times. Other DNA sequences in this specimen translate into the identical CDR3. This chain links TRBV18 with TRBJ2-7; no definite D call. This CDR3 region has 11 residues. Germline loops: CDR1 KGHSH, CDR2 LQKENI. Between the trimmed V and J ends, which lost 3 bases and 6 bases, there was a span of 6 bases. As DNA, the CDR3 is TGTGCCAGCTCACCGGGCGGCGAGCAGTACTTC. It codes for CASSPGGEQYF.

The table lists this clone with a few counts. The chain employs TRBV30 and TRBJ1-1; D remains ambiguous. CDR1 and CDR2 (germline): GTSNPN, SVGIG (reference sequence). V was clipped by 5 bases and J by 1 base, with 26 bases between them. The CDR3 length is 18 residues. The CDR3: CAWGPGKLSSRENTEAFF. CDR3 nucleotides: TGTGCCTGGGGACCGGGGAAGCTTTCCTCGCGGGAGAACACTGAAGCTTTCTTT.